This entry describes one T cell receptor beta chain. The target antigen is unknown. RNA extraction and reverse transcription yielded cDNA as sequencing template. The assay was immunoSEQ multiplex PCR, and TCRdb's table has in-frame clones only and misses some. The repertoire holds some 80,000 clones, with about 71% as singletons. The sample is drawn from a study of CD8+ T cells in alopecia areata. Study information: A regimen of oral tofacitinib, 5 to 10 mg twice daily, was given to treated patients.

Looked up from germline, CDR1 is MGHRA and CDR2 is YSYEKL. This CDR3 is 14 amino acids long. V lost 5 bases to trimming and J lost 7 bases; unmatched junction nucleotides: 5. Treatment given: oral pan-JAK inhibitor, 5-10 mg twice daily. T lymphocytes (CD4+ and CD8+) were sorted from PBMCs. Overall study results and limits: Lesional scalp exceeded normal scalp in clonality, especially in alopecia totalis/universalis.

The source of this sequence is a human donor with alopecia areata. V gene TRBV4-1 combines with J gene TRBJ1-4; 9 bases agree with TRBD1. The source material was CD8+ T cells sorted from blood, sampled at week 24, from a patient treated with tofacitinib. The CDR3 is CASSSDRGAEKLFF. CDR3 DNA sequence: TGCGCCAGCAGCTCGGACAGGGGCGCTGAAAAACTGTTTTTT.